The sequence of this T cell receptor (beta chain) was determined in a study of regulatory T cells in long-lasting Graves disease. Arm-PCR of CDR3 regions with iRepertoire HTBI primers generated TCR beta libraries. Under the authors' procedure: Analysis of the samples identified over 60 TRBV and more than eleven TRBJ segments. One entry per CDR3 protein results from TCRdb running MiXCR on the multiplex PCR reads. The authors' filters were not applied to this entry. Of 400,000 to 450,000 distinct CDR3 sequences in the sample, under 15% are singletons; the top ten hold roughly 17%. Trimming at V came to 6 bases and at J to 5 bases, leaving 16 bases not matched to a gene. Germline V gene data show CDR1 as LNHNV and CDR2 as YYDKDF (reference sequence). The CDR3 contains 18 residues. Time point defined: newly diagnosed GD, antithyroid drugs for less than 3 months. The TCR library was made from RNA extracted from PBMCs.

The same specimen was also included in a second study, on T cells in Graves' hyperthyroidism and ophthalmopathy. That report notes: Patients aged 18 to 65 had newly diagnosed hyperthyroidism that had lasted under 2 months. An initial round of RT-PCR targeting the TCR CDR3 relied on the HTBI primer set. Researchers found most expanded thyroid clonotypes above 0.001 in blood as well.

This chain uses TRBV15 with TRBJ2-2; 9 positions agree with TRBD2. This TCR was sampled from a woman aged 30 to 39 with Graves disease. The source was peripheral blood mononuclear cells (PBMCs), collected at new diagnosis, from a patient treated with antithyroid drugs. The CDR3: CATRSHTPREGRTGELFF. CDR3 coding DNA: TGTGCCACCAGGAGTCATACCCCGCGGGAGGGCCGGACCGGGGAGCTGTTTTTT. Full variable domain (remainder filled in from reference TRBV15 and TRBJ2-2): DAMVIQNPRYQVTQFGKPVTLSCSQTLNHNVMYWYQQKSSQAPKLLFHYYDKDFNNEADTPDNFQSRRPNTSFCFLDIRSPGLGDTAMYLCATRSHTPREGRTGELFFGEGSRLTVL.